Below, 20 T cell receptor beta chains from the same sample are listed, as sequenced in a study of Ad26.COV2.S vaccination and SARS-CoV-2 variants. As for treatment: around 19 received Ad26.COV2.S at low or high dose, single or two shots; five or six received placebo; per-sample allocation not given. The study sampled participants on day 63 after the first vaccine or placebo injection. Measured with immunoSEQ multiplex PCR; TCRdb has only the in-frame clones, and not every one. The repertoire consists of about 370,000 clones, with around nine tenths occurring once and the leading ten covering 3.5%. The material sequenced was peripheral blood, taken in a trial of Ad26.COV2.S vaccine versus placebo. Every receptor here comes from a person between 18 and 59 years old who received the Ad26.COV2.S COVID-19 vaccine or a placebo.

This clone was recorded only once. The chain links TRBV6-5 to TRBJ1-2; TRBD1 matches 10 bases. V dropped 6 bases and J dropped 3; count of bases not matched to a gene: 4. CDR1 and CDR2 from the germline V gene are MNHEY and SVGAGI. The CDR3 length is 14 residues. CDR3 nucleotides: TGTGCCAGCAGGGTGACAGGGGGCGACTATGGCTACACCTTC. The encoded protein is CASRVTGGDYGYTF.

The rearrangement joins TRBV29-1 to TRBJ1-2, with D tentatively TRBD1 (6 bases). CDR3 length equals 12 residues. Trimming removed 6 bases at V and 1 base at J, with 9 bases between. The germline V gene has CDR1 SQVTM and CDR2 ANQGSEA. The CDR3 protein is CSVRTDNYGYTF. DNA of the CDR3: TGCAGCGTAAGGACAGATAACTATGGCTACACCTTC.

The V and J genes are TRBV19 and TRBJ1-4, with D possibly being TRBD1 (5 bases). The V and J ends lost 5 bases and 7 bases respectively, with 11 bases between them. Germline loops: CDR1 LNHDA, CDR2 SQIVND (reference sequence). The CDR3 runs 13 residues. CDR3 DNA: TGTGCCAGTAGTTTCAGGGACCGTGAAAAACTGTTTTTT. This sequence encodes CASSFRDREKLFF.

The chain carries TRBV7-6 and TRBJ1-2; 8 bases fit TRBD1. This CDR3 is 13 amino acids long. With V trimmed by 3 bases and J by 7 bases, 4 bases remained unmatched. CDR1 and CDR2 (germline): SGHVS, FNYEAQ. This chain's CDR3 is CASSFAGGFGYTF. The CDR3 bases are TGTGCCAGCAGCTTCGCAGGGGGCTTTGGCTACACCTTC.

This clone was observed once. The rearrangement links TRBV9 to TRBJ2-7; TRBD2 agrees at 8 bases. V gave up 0 bases and J gave up 5 bases; unmatched junction bases: 7. This CDR3 region has 15 residues. The germline V gene encodes CDR1 SGDLS and CDR2 YYNGEE. CDR3 amino acids: CASSVEAGLVNEQYF. CDR3 DNA sequence: TGTGCCAGCAGCGTAGAAGCGGGACTAGTAAACGAGCAGTACTTC.

The table lists this clone with a few counts. This chain links TRBV27 with TRBJ1-5, with a tentative D call TRBD1 (5 bases). V was pared by 8 bases and J by 4 bases, with 15 bases between. The CDR3 extends over 14 amino acids. The germline V gene encodes CDR1 MNHEY and CDR2 SMNVEV (reference sequence). The CDR3 here is CASRPPGPNQPQHF. Written as DNA, the CDR3 is TGTGCCAGCCGGCCCCCGGGACCTAATCAGCCCCAGCATTTT.

CDR3 region: CASSLGEGNQPQHF. CDR3 in DNA: TGCGCCAGCAGCTTGGGTGAGGGGAATCAGCCCCAGCATTTT. The chain employs TRBV5-1 and TRBJ1-5, with a weak D call TRBD1 (5 bases). V was trimmed by 0 bases and J by 4 bases, leaving 8 bases between them. The germline V gene encodes CDR1 SGHRS and CDR2 YFSETQ. The CDR3 consists of 14 residues.

The table lists this clone with a count of one. The chain combines TRBV12-3 or TRBV12-4 with TRBJ1-2, with TRBD1 as a possible D gene (5 bases). V lost 3 bases and J lost 2, with 7 bases in between. The length of the CDR3 is 13 residues. The CDR3: CASSLEGNYGYTF. CDR3 sequence (DNA): TGTGCCAGCAGTTTGGAGGGGAACTATGGCTACACCTTC.

The V gene is TRBV7-9, the J gene TRBJ1-1; D is ambiguous. V lost 2 bases to trimming and J lost 8 bases, with 9 bases between them. This CDR3 has 12 amino acids. The V gene's germline CDR1 is SEHNR and CDR2 FQNEAQ (reference sequence). CDR3 in amino acids: CASSLTLGEAFF. The DNA of the CDR3 is TGTGCCAGCAGCTTAACCCTGGGGGAAGCTTTCTTT.

This chain uses TRBV3-1 (or the pseudogene TRBV3-2) with TRBJ2-7; D is uncertain. CDR3 length: 15 amino acids. The V gene's germline CDR1 is LGHDT and CDR2 YNNKEL (reference sequence). V dropped 3 bases and J dropped 0 bases, with 12 bases sitting between them. The DNA for the CDR3 is TGTGCCAGCAGCCACCCCGGGTCCTTCTCCTACGAGCAGTACTTC. This sequence encodes CASSHPGSFSYEQYF.

V is TRBV6-6 and J is TRBJ1-4; tentatively, D is TRBD1 (5 bases). The CDR3 spans 15 residues. Germline CDR1 is MNHNY and CDR2 is SVGAGI (reference sequence). V shed 4 bases and J shed 7 bases, with 16 bases lying between them. In DNA form, the CDR3 reads TGTGCCAGCAGTTCGGGGCCAACGTCTGGTGAAAAACTGTTTTTT. Translated, it gives CASSSGPTSGEKLFF.

The chain links TRBV2 to TRBJ2-7, with D unclear. V was pared by 1 base and J by 2 bases, with 6 bases between. The CDR3 length is 13 residues. Germline CDR1 SNHLY, CDR2 FYNNEI. The CDR3 here is CASSEDTAYEQYF. CDR3 nucleotides: TGTGCCAGCAGTGAAGACACGGCCTACGAGCAGTACTTC.

Concerning this clone itself: Other DNA sequences from this sample encode an identical CDR3 as well. The chain has TRBV12-3 or TRBV12-4 and TRBJ1-5, with D unresolved. V shed 2 bases and J shed 4 bases, with 6 bases lying between them. This CDR3 spans 13 amino acids. The CDR3 region is CASSLSGNQPQHF. CDR3 bases: TGTGCCAGCAGTTTATCGGGGAATCAGCCCCAGCATTTT.

This chain uses TRBV5-1 with TRBJ2-3, with 14 bases aligning to TRBD2. Germline V gene lookup returns CDR1 SGHRS and CDR2 YFSETQ. This CDR3 comprises 18 residues. V was pared by 3 bases and J by 3 bases, with 9 bases of the junction left unmatched. CDR3 bases: TGCGCCAGCAGCTGGGGACTAGCGGGGGATGTCGTGACAGATACGCAGTATTTT. Protein sequence: CASSWGLAGDVVTDTQYF.

This chain uses TRBV6-6 with TRBJ2-3; TRBD1 might be the D (7 bases). The CDR3 is 16 amino acids. The V end lost 4 bases, the J end lost 2 bases, and 16 bases lay between the germline ends. Looked up from germline, CDR1 is MNHNY and CDR2 is SVGAGI (reference sequence). CDR3 amino acids: CASSFVPGGFTDTQYF. DNA of the CDR3: TGTGCCAGCAGTTTTGTCCCAGGGGGGTTCACAGATACGCAGTATTTT.

This clone was observed a single time. The gene calls are TRBV5-6 and TRBJ1-1; D not resolved. Germline CDR1 reads SGHDT; CDR2 reads YYEEEE. The CDR3 totals 15 residues. Trimming stripped 1 base from V and 0 bases from J, with 10 bases between. CDR3 in amino acids: CASSLSSQMNTEAFF. In nucleotides, the CDR3 is TGTGCCAGCAGCTTGTCATCCCAGATGAACACTGAAGCTTTCTTT.

The chain links TRBV5-5 to TRBJ1-1; a weak D match, TRBD1 (5 bases). Between the trimmed V and J ends, which lost 1 base and 1 base, there was a span of 11 bases. The CDR3 has 15 residues. Germline CDR1 reads SGHKS; CDR2 reads YYEKEE (reference sequence). The CDR3 nucleotides read TGTGCCAGCAGCTTGTGGGCAGGGCAGAACACTGAAGCTTTCTTT. Amino acid sequence: CASSLWAGQNTEAFF.

This chain connects TRBV5-1 to TRBJ1-5; D gene ambiguous. Per the germline V gene, CDR1 is SGHRS and CDR2 is YFSETQ. The CDR3 runs 18 residues. The V gene lost 4 bases and the J gene lost 0 bases, with 20 bases spanning the gap. The CDR3 DNA is TGCGCCAGCAGCCCCCGGCCGGGGTCCGGAGATAGCAATCAGCCCCAGCATTTT. As protein: CASSPRPGSGDSNQPQHF.

The chain joins TRBV3-1 (or the pseudogene TRBV3-2) to TRBJ2-5; D unresolved. The CDR3 extends over 14 amino acids. The V gene lost 5 bases and the J gene lost 5 bases, with 15 bases spanning the gap. Germline V gene data show CDR1 as LGHDT and CDR2 as YNNKEL (reference sequence). CDR3 DNA sequence: TGTGCCAGCAGCGCTCCAAGACATTTTGAGACCCAGTACTTC. Protein: CASSAPRHFETQYF.

V is TRBV5-8 and J is TRBJ2-1, with D hard to call. The germline V gene has CDR1 SGHTS and CDR2 YDEGEE. The CDR3 consists of 11 residues. Trimming took off 1 base at V and 10 bases at J, with 6 bases between the two ends. CDR3 region: CASSLRSEQFF. CDR3 nucleotide sequence: TGTGCCAGCAGCTTGCGGAGCGAGCAGTTCTTC.